The rows below give T cell receptor beta chains drawn from one sample of a study of control samples from healthy donors and cancer patients. Produced via immunoSEQ multiplex PCR; TCRdb's table is partial and in-frame only. The sample yields 89,000 or so clones, around 87% seen once. Sequencing was done on a sample of blood. These receptor sequences come from a man in his fifties or sixties in good health. The CDR3 runs from the conserved cysteine through the conserved F or W. The order of the fields is V gene, J gene, clone size, D gene, CDR3 DNA, CDR3 protein. A D gene is named only where the DNA matches it firmly. A row's size may be missing; if present it is once, few, many or a size class.

V: TRBV15; J: TRBJ1-5; size: NA; D: NA; DNA: TGTGCCACCAGCCCACGAAATCAGCCCCAGCATTTT; CDR3: CATSPRNQPQHF
V: TRBV2; J: TRBJ2-5; size: NA; D: NA; DNA: TGTGCCAGCAGTGAAGCGGGGGGCCTGGAGACCCAGTACTTC; CDR3: CASSEAGGLETQYF
V: TRBV28; J: TRBJ1-6; size: NA; D: NA; DNA: TGTGCCAGCAGTTTGCAGGGCTGGTATAATTCACCCCTCCACTTT; CDR3: CASSLQGWYNSPLHF
V: TRBV19; J: TRBJ1-5; size: NA; D: TRBD1; DNA: TGTGCCAGTAGGTCGGGACAGGGAAGCAATCAGCCCCAGCATTTT; CDR3: CASRSGQGSNQPQHF
V: TRBV4-3; J: TRBJ2-1; size: once; D: TRBD1; DNA: TGCGCCAGCAGCCCCTTAGTTGGACAGGGAGGCAATGAGCAGTTCTTC; CDR3: CASSPLVGQGGNEQFF
V: TRBV4-2; J: TRBJ1-2; size: once; D: NA; DNA: TGTGCCAGCAGTCTTCCGGGCTCCAACTATGGCTACACCTTC; CDR3: CASSLPGSNYGYTF
V: TRBV24-1; J: TRBJ2-1; size: NA; D: NA; DNA: TGTGCCACCAGTGCGGGACATGAGCAGTTCTTC; CDR3: CATSAGHEQFF
V: TRBV19; J: TRBJ2-7; size: once; D: NA; DNA: TGTGCCAGCTACGACAGGTACTCCTACGAGCAGTACTTC; CDR3: CASYDRYSYEQYF
V: TRBV7-2; J: TRBJ2-3; size: NA; D: TRBD1; DNA: TGTGCCAGCATAGGGGACAGCGGCCAGGCAGATACGCAGTATTTT; CDR3: CASIGDSGQADTQYF
V: TRBV25-1; J: TRBJ1-4; size: NA; D: NA; DNA: TGTGCCAGCAGTGATTTCGGGACGGGAGATAATGAAAAACTGTTTTTT; CDR3: CASSDFGTGDNEKLFF
V: TRBV5-1; J: TRBJ1-2; size: NA; D: TRBD1; DNA: TGCGCCAGCAGCTCCCTACCTACAGGGGGCTTTGGAGGCTACACCTTC; CDR3: CASSSLPTGGFGGYTF
V: TRBV12-3/TRBV12-4; J: TRBJ2-5; size: NA; D: NA; DNA: TGTGCCAGCAGTTTATACGGTCAAGAGACCCAGTACTTC; CDR3: CASSLYGQETQYF
V: TRBV9; J: TRBJ2-3; size: NA; D: TRBD2; DNA: TGTGCCAGCAGCCCCGATAGCGCGGGGGGCGGAGATACGCAGTATTTT; CDR3: CASSPDSAGGGDTQYF
V: TRBV7-2; J: TRBJ2-3; size: NA; D: NA; DNA: TGTGCCAGCAGCGTCTGGGGGGCAGATACGCAGTATTTT; CDR3: CASSVWGADTQYF
V: TRBV11-3; J: TRBJ1-2; size: NA; D: TRBD1; DNA: TGTGCCAGCAGCTTTTCAGGGGGCTGGGATAACTATGGCTACACCTTC; CDR3: CASSFSGGWDNYGYTF
V: TRBV10-3; J: TRBJ1-1; size: NA; D: NA; DNA: TGTGCCACCGCGGACAGCGTGAACACTGAAGCTTTCTTT; CDR3: CATADSVNTEAFF
V: TRBV28; J: TRBJ2-5; size: NA; D: TRBD2; DNA: TGTGCCAGCAGTGCTCTTCTAGCGGGGCCCGGAGGGGCCCAGTACTTC; CDR3: CASSALLAGPGGAQYF
V: TRBV10-3; J: TRBJ1-1; size: NA; D: NA; DNA: TGTGCCATCAGTGACGGGGAATGGGCTGAAGCTTTCTTT; CDR3: CAISDGEWAEAFF
V: TRBV15; J: TRBJ2-7; size: large; D: NA; DNA: TGTGCCACCAGCAGACTAGCTGGTGAAGAGCAGTACTTC; CDR3: CATSRLAGEEQYF
V: TRBV2; J: TRBJ2-7; size: medium-sized; D: NA; DNA: TGTGCCAGCAGTGAAGCGGGGGGACATCTACTCTACGAGCAGTACTTC; CDR3: CASSEAGGHLLYEQYF
V: TRBV7-2; J: TRBJ2-1; size: NA; D: NA; DNA: TGTGCCAGCAGCCCAGGCTCGGCTAGCATAGAGCAGTTCTTC; CDR3: CASSPGSASIEQFF
V: TRBV18; J: TRBJ1-2; size: NA; D: NA; DNA: TGTGCCAGCTCACCAAAACCGGAGGTCTATGGCTACACCTTC; CDR3: CASSPKPEVYGYTF
V: TRBV5-5; J: TRBJ2-2; size: many; D: NA; DNA: TGTGCCAGCAGCTTATTGCCGGATCTGAACACCGGGGAGCTGTTTTTT; CDR3: CASSLLPDLNTGELFF
V: TRBV15; J: TRBJ1-3; size: NA; D: NA; DNA: TGTGCCACCAGCAGAGCGGCAGGACTCGATCGCTCTGGAAACACCATATATTTT; CDR3: CATSRAAGLDRSGNTIYF
V: TRBV6-5; J: TRBJ2-1; size: NA; D: TRBD2; DNA: TGTGCCAGCAGTAGGACTAGTATCAATGAGCAGTTCTTC; CDR3: CASSRTSINEQFF
V: TRBV3-1/TRBV3-2; J: TRBJ1-4; size: few; D: NA; DNA: TGTGCCAGCAGCACCCTGGGGGCAGAAAAACTGTTTTTT; CDR3: CASSTLGAEKLFF
V: TRBV24-1; J: TRBJ2-2; size: NA; D: TRBD1; DNA: TGTGCCACCAGTGATAGATCAGGGGGCGACACCGGGGAGCTGTTTTTT; CDR3: CATSDRSGGDTGELFF
V: TRBV4-3; J: TRBJ1-1; size: NA; D: TRBD1; DNA: TGCGCCAGCAGCCAAGAAGGATTGGGCAGGGGGCCTATTGAAGCTTTCTTT; CDR3: CASSQEGLGRGPIEAFF
V: TRBV11-3; J: TRBJ2-7; size: NA; D: NA; DNA: TGTGCCAGCAGCTTATCCGCAGGCCGGGGGGCCCCCTACGAGCAGTACTTC; CDR3: CASSLSAGRGAPYEQYF
V: TRBV5-1; J: TRBJ2-3; size: NA; D: NA; DNA: TGCGCCAGCAGCTTGGAGGGTCCTAAGGAAGATACGCAGTATTTT; CDR3: CASSLEGPKEDTQYF
V: TRBV28; J: TRBJ2-1; size: NA; D: NA; DNA: TGTGCCAGCAGTTTCGGCGGATTCGACAATGAGCAGTTCTTC; CDR3: CASSFGGFDNEQFF
V: TRBV19; J: TRBJ2-5; size: NA; D: NA; DNA: TGTGCCAGTAGCCCCCTGCTGTCAGAGACCCAGTACTTC; CDR3: CASSPLLSETQYF
V: TRBV6-5; J: TRBJ2-5; size: NA; D: NA; DNA: TGTGCCAGCATCAGACAGCGGAACCAAGAGACCCAGTACTTC; CDR3: CASIRQRNQETQYF
V: TRBV6-5; J: TRBJ1-1; size: NA; D: NA; DNA: TGTGCCAGCAGTCCGAGGCAGGGGATGAACACTGAAGCTTTCTTT; CDR3: CASSPRQGMNTEAFF
V: TRBV7-2; J: TRBJ1-1; size: NA; D: NA; DNA: TGTGCCAGCAGCGACGCCGGGCCTAACTCTCGCGCTTTCTTT; CDR3: CASSDAGPNSRAFF
V: TRBV11-3; J: TRBJ1-3; size: NA; D: NA; DNA: TGTGCCAGCAGCTTAGGGGGCGCAGGGACTGGAAACACCATATATTTT; CDR3: CASSLGGAGTGNTIYF
V: TRBV7-2; J: TRBJ2-7; size: NA; D: NA; DNA: TGTGCCAGCACCCCTCAGGTTGTAAACTACGAGCAGTACTTC; CDR3: CASTPQVVNYEQYF
V: TRBV5-1; J: TRBJ2-7; size: few; D: NA; DNA: TGCGCCAGCAGATTCGGGGCAGGGTTCCCCTACGAGCAGTACTTC; CDR3: CASRFGAGFPYEQYF
V: TRBV19; J: TRBJ1-2; size: NA; D: TRBD1; DNA: TGTGCCAGTAGTATAGGACAGGGCCTTGGGGGCTACACCTTC; CDR3: CASSIGQGLGGYTF
V: TRBV7-2; J: TRBJ1-1; size: once; D: NA; DNA: TGTGCCAGCAGCCACCCACAGGGAGGCACTGAAGCTTTCTTT; CDR3: CASSHPQGGTEAFF
V: TRBV18; J: TRBJ1-1; size: NA; D: NA; DNA: TGTGCCAGCTCACCTTTCGACGGGAACACTGAAGCTTTCTTT; CDR3: CASSPFDGNTEAFF
V: TRBV2; J: TRBJ1-1; size: NA; D: NA; DNA: TGTGCCAGCAGAGAGGGGCTGAACACTGAAGCTTTCTTT; CDR3: CASREGLNTEAFF
V: TRBV25-1; J: TRBJ1-1; size: NA; D: NA; DNA: TGTGCCAGCAGACCTCGGGGGGTGGCCACTGAAGCTTTCTTT; CDR3: CASRPRGVATEAFF
V: TRBV10-3; J: TRBJ2-1; size: NA; D: TRBD2; DNA: TGTGCCATTTCTAGCGGAGAGGGTTACAATGAGCAGTTCTTC; CDR3: CAISSGEGYNEQFF
V: TRBV5-3; J: TRBJ2-3; size: NA; D: NA; DNA: TGTGCCAGAAGCCCCCACACAGATACGCAGTATTTT; CDR3: CARSPHTDTQYF
V: TRBV5-6; J: TRBJ1-1; size: NA; D: NA; DNA: TGTGCCAGCAGCTTGGATGCCAGAGGGCTCCCCACTGAAGCTTTCTTT; CDR3: CASSLDARGLPTEAFF
V: TRBV7-2; J: TRBJ1-2; size: NA; D: TRBD1; DNA: TGTGCCAGCAGCTTATACCCTCCGGGACAGTTAATGAACTATGGCTACACCTTC; CDR3: CASSLYPPGQLMNYGYTF
V: TRBV2; J: TRBJ1-2; size: few; D: TRBD1; DNA: TGTGCCAGCAGTGGGACAGGGGGGGATAGTGGCTATGGCTACACCTTC; CDR3: CASSGTGGDSGYGYTF
V: TRBV12-3/TRBV12-4; J: TRBJ1-2; size: NA; D: NA; DNA: TGTGCCAGCAGTTTCAACTATGGCTACACCTTC; CDR3: CASSFNYGYTF
V: TRBV7-3; J: TRBJ2-3; size: NA; D: NA; DNA: TGTGCCAGCAGCTCTCTAGCGACTAGCACAGATACGCAGTATTTT; CDR3: CASSSLATSTDTQYF
V: TRBV4-1; J: TRBJ1-4; size: NA; D: NA; DNA: TGCGCCAGCAGCCAAGATTGGACAACTAATGAAAAACTGTTTTTT; CDR3: CASSQDWTTNEKLFF
V: TRBV5-1; J: TRBJ1-1; size: NA; D: TRBD1; DNA: TGCGCCAGCAGCCAGGGGGCAGGGACTGAAGCTTTCTTT; CDR3: CASSQGAGTEAFF
V: TRBV13; J: TRBJ2-5; size: NA; D: NA; DNA: TGTGCCAGCAGCTTAGACGCCCAAGAGACCCAGTACTTC; CDR3: CASSLDAQETQYF
V: TRBV5-4; J: TRBJ2-1; size: NA; D: TRBD2; DNA: TGTGCCAGCAGCTTGGCAGCGGGGGGGAATGAGGATGAGCAGTTCTTC; CDR3: CASSLAAGGNEDEQFF
V: TRBV11-3; J: TRBJ2-3; size: NA; D: TRBD2; DNA: TGTGCCAGCAGCTTAGGGCGCGGGGGGGAGGCAGATACGCAGTATTTT; CDR3: CASSLGRGGEADTQYF